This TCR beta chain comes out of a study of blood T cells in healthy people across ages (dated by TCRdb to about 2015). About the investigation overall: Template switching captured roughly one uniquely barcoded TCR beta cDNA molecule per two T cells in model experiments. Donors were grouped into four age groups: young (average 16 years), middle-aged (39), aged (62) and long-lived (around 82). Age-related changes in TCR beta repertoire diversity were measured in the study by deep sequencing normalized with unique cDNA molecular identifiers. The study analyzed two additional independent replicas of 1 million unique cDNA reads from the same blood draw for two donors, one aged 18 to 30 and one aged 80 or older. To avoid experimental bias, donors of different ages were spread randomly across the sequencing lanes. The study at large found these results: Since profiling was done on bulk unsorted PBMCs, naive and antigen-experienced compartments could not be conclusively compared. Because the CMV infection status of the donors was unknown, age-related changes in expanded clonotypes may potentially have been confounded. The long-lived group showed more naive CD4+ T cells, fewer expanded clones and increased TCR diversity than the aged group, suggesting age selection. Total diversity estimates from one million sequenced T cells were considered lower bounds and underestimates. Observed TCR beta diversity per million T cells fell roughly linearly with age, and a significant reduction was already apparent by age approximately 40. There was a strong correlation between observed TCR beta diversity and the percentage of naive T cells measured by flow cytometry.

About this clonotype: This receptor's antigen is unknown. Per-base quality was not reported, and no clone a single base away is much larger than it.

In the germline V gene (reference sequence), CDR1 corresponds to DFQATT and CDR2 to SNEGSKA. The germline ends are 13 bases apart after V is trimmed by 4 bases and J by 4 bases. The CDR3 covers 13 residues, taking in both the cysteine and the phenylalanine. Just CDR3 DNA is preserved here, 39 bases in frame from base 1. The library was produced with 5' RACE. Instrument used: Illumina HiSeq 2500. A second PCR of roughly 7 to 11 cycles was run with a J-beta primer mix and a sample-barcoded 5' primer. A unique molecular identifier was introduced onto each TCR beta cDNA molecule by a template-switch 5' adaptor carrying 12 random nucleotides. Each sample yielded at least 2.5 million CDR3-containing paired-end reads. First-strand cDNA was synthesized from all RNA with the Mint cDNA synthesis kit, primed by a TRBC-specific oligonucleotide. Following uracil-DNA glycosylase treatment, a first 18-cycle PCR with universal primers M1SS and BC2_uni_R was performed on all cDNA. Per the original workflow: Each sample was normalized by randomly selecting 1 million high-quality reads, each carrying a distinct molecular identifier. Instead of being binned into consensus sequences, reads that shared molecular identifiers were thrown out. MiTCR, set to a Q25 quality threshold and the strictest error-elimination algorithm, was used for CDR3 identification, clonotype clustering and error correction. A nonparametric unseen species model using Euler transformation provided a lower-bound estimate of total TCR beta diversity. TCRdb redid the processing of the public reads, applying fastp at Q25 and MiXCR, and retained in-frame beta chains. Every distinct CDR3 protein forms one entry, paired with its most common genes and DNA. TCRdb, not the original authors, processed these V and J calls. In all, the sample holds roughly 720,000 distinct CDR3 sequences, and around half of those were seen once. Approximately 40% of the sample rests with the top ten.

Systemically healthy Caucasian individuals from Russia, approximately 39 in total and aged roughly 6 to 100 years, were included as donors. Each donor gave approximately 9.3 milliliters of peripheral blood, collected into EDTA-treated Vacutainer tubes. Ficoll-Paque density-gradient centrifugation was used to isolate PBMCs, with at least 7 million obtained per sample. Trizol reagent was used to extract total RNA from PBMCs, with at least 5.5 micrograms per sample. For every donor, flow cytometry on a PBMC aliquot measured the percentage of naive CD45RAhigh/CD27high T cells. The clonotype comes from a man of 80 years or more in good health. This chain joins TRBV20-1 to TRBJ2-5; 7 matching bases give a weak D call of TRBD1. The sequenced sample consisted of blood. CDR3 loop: CSAKAGGGETQYF. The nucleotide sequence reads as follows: TGCAGTGCTAAAGCAGGGGGAGGAGAGACCCAGTACTTC.